The next 27 T cell receptor beta chains were all read from a single sample in a study of regulatory T cells in long-lasting Graves disease. Described time point: newly diagnosed GD, antithyroid drugs for less than 3 months. Researchers made the TCR library from RNA that was extracted from PBMCs. CDR3 regions were amplified by Arm-PCR using iRepertoire HTBI primers to build TCR beta libraries. A single record per CDR3 protein comes from TCRdb applying MiXCR to the multiplex PCR reads. Among about 610,000 distinct CDR3 sequences listed, about 15% were seen once. The same specimen was also included in a second study, on T cells in Graves' hyperthyroidism and ophthalmopathy.

Specimen: peripheral blood mononuclear cells (PBMCs), collected at new diagnosis, from a patient treated with antithyroid drugs. Receptors originate from a man between 18 and 35 years old with Graves disease.

This clonotype occurred a few times. The CDR3 coding sequence is TGTGCCAGCAGAGTAGGCTCCGAGCAGTACTTC. Its protein product is CASRVGSEQYF. V usage is TRBV27 and J usage is TRBJ2-7; D is ambiguous. This CDR3 contains 11 residues. V lost 6 bases and J 6 bases, leaving 9 bases between the germline ends. Germline assignment: CDR1 MNHEY and CDR2 SMNVEV (reference sequence).

V is TRBV3-1 and J is TRBJ2-7, with unresolved D. From germline, CDR1 is LGHDT and CDR2 YNNKEL (reference sequence). Trimming removed 4 bases from V and 3 bases from J, with 10 bases in between. The CDR3 sequence is 13 residues long. CDR3 sequence: CASSLKGGYEQYF. The CDR3, as DNA: TGTGCCAGCAGCCTCAAAGGCGGCTACGAGCAGTACTTC.

In this sample, this clonotype turned up many times. The V gene is TRBV7-9, the J gene TRBJ2-3; no definite D call. The CDR3 covers 12 residues. Looked up from germline, CDR1 is SEHNR and CDR2 is FQNEAQ (reference sequence). Trimming left V 5 bases short and J 4 bases short, with 7 bases between. CDR3 residues: CASSKSADTQYF. In DNA, the CDR3 is TGTGCCAGCAGCAAAAGTGCAGATACGCAGTATTTT.

This clonotype was observed a few times. V and J are TRBV10-3 and TRBJ2-2; 10 bases match TRBD1. This CDR3 spans 14 amino acids. J lost 5 bases, V lost 6 bases, and 3 bases had no gene match. Germline CDR1 reads ENHRY; CDR2 reads SYGVKD. CDR3 nucleotide sequence: TGTGCCATCAGGGGACAGGGGTTGACCGGGGAGCTGTTTTTT. This encodes CAIRGQGLTGELFF.

A few counts support this clonotype. This chain connects TRBV9 to TRBJ1-2; a possible D gene is TRBD1 (5 bases). The CDR3 runs to 13 residues. The V and J ends lost 0 bases and 8 bases respectively, with 11 bases between them. CDR1 and CDR2 (germline): SGDLS, YYNGEE. CDR3 coding DNA: TGTGCCAGCAGCGTAGGCCAGGGCGTGGGCTACACCTTC. As protein: CASSVGQGVGYTF.

This clonotype was detected many times. The chain employs TRBV28 and TRBJ2-1; 9 bases align to TRBD2. The CDR3 has 14 residues. V dropped 6 bases and J dropped 8; count of bases not matched to a gene: 8. Germline V gene lookup returns CDR1 MDHEN and CDR2 SYDVKM. CDR3 coding DNA: TGTGCCAGCAGCAGGACTAGCGAAGTCTATGAGCAGTTCTTC. Protein product: CASSRTSEVYEQFF.

This clonotype was seen at least ten times. The J gene is TRBJ2-5, the V gene TRBV5-5; the D is unclear. From germline, CDR1 is SGHKS and CDR2 YYEKEE (reference sequence). Trimming removed 6 bases at V and 4 bases at J, with 19 bases between. This CDR3 is 15 amino acids long. The CDR3 coding sequence is TGTGCCAGCATCCGTTCGGCCATAAGGCCAGAGACCCAGTACTTC. It codes for CASIRSAIRPETQYF.

V usage is TRBV24-1 and J usage is TRBJ1-5; 7 bases are a match to TRBD1. CDR3 length: 16 residues. CDR1 and CDR2 from the germline V gene are KGHDR and SFDVKD. Trimming took 4 bases from V and 0 from J; bases not matched to a gene: 5. The CDR3 sequence: CATSDPRQGSNQPQHF. CDR3 coding DNA: TGTGCCACCAGTGACCCTAGACAGGGTAGCAATCAGCCCCAGCATTTT.

This clonotype has a count of ten or more. The chain uses TRBV6-1 and TRBJ2-7, with 8 bases aligning to TRBD1. The trim removed 4 bases at V and 3 bases at J, leaving 5 bases unmatched. This CDR3 is 14 amino acids long. Germline CDR1 MNHNS, CDR2 SASEGT. The CDR3 protein is CASSVRTGLYEQYF. CDR3 bases: TGTGCCAGCAGTGTGCGGACAGGGCTCTACGAGCAGTACTTC.

This clonotype has a count of ten or more. This chain connects TRBV6-5 to TRBJ1-1; tentatively, D is TRBD1 (5 bases). Trimming removed 2 bases from V and 1 base from J, with 14 bases in between. This CDR3 contains 16 residues. Germline V lookup: CDR1 MNHEY, CDR2 SVGAGI. CDR3 sequence: CASSYNRGRPNTEAFF. The CDR3 nucleotides read TGTGCCAGCAGTTACAACCGGGGACGGCCGAACACTGAAGCTTTCTTT.

This clonotype occurred many times. The chain employs TRBV6-2 or TRBV6-3 and TRBJ2-7; TRBD2 matches at 7 bases. Germline CDR1 reads MNHEY; CDR2 reads SVGEGT. CDR3 length equals 11 residues. With V trimmed by 6 bases and J by 7 bases, 3 bases remained unmatched. The CDR3 DNA reads as TGTGCCAGCAGCCACGGGGGGGAGCAGTACTTC. Translated, it gives CASSHGGEQYF.

This clonotype was seen a few times. The gene calls are TRBV6-1 and TRBJ2-1; perhaps TRBD1 as D (5 bases). In germline, CDR1 is MNHNS, CDR2 SASEGT. The CDR3 length is 15 residues. The V end lost 10 bases, the J end lost 4 bases, and 20 bases lay between the germline ends. CDR3 DNA: TGTGCCACCGCAGATGGGGCTAAATTATACAATGAGCAGTTCTTC. Translated: CATADGAKLYNEQFF.

This clonotype appeared a few times. The gene calls are TRBV9 and TRBJ2-7, with TRBD1 as a possible D gene (6 bases). The germline V gene has CDR1 SGDLS and CDR2 YYNGEE. The CDR3 length is 15 residues. V was trimmed by 3 bases and J by 4 bases, leaving 17 bases between them. CDR3 sequence: CASSAKPDRTYEQYF. CDR3 nucleotide sequence: TGTGCCAGCAGCGCAAAACCCGACAGGACTTACGAGCAGTACTTC.

The chain carries TRBV6-1 and TRBJ1-3; possible D gene TRBD1, 5 bases. Per germline, CDR1 MNHNS and CDR2 SASEGT. The CDR3 extends over 15 amino acids. Trimming cost V 5 bases and J 8 bases, with 19 bases left between them. The CDR3: CASSPPTEGTHTIYF. CDR3 nucleotides: TGTGCCAGCAGTCCCCCGACAGAGGGGACCCACACCATATATTTT.

V is TRBV4-1 and J is TRBJ1-2; tentative D call: TRBD1 (6 bases). V lost 4 bases and J lost 2, with 17 bases in between. The germline V gene has CDR1 MGHRA and CDR2 YSYEKL. The CDR3 is 16 amino acids. The CDR3 DNA reads TGCGCCAGCAGCCTTTTAGGGGGGGGACAAAACTATGGCTACACCTTC. Its protein is CASSLLGGGQNYGYTF.

The chain recombines TRBV20-1 with TRBJ1-4, with 8 positions matching TRBD1. Germline V gives CDR1 DFQATT, CDR2 SNEGSKA (reference sequence). This CDR3 is built from 14 residues. The ends lost 4 bases at V and 6 bases at J; junction bases unmatched: 7. Here the CDR3 DNA reads TGCAGTGCTAAAGGGACAGGTTTATATGAAAAACTGTTTTTT. This sequence encodes CSAKGTGLYEKLFF.

This clonotype was seen a few times. V usage is TRBV19 and J usage is TRBJ1-1; D not resolved. The germline V gene has CDR1 LNHDA and CDR2 SQIVND (reference sequence). V lost 5 bases, J lost 0 bases, and 16 bases lay in between. The CDR3 covers 16 residues. The CDR3: CASSEWLRALNTEAFF. As DNA, the CDR3 is TGTGCCAGTAGTGAGTGGTTACGCGCTTTGAACACTGAAGCTTTCTTT.

This clonotype was seen repeatedly, ten times or more. The chain uses TRBV27 and TRBJ2-1; perhaps TRBD1 as D (6 bases). Germline V gene sequence: CDR1 MNHEY, CDR2 SMNVEV (reference sequence). The V end was cut by 5 bases, the J end by 7 bases, with 15 bases between. The CDR3 runs to 14 residues. The CDR3 coding sequence is TGTGCCAGCAGTGAGTACAGGGTAGATAATGAGCAGTTCTTC. Protein product: CASSEYRVDNEQFF.

Many counts were recorded for this clonotype. The chain uses TRBV7-8 and TRBJ2-1; D not resolved. Between the trimmed V and J ends, which lost 5 bases and 0 bases, there was a span of 17 bases. The CDR3 is 17 residues long. Per the germline V gene, CDR1 is SGHVS and CDR2 is FQNEAQ. CDR3 sequence (DNA): TGTGCCAGCAGCCTCACCCCCCACAAGAGCTCCTACAATGAGCAGTTCTTC. It yields the protein CASSLTPHKSSYNEQFF.

The chain has TRBV25-1 and TRBJ1-1; 10 positions agree with TRBD1. The CDR3 covers 14 residues. J lost 7 bases, V lost 6 bases, and 8 bases had no gene match. Germline V gives CDR1 MGHDK, CDR2 SYGVNS. The CDR3 sequence is CASSGQGEGGEAFF. As DNA, the CDR3 is TGTGCCAGCAGCGGACAGGGGGAGGGTGGTGAAGCTTTCTTT.

This chain uses TRBV2 with TRBJ2-2; tentatively, D is TRBD2 (6 bases). Deletions cut 4 bases from V and 4 bases from J, with 10 bases between. Germline values: CDR1 SNHLY, CDR2 FYNNEI. This CDR3 is 14 amino acids long. The CDR3 DNA reads as TGTGCCAGCAGTGCGGAGGGAGGCACCGGGGAGCTGTTTTTT. It specifies CASSAEGGTGELFF.

The table lists this clonotype with a few counts. Here the CDR3 DNA reads TGCAGTGCTAGTGAGCCGGGACGGAACACCGGGGAGCTGTTTTTT. This encodes CSASEPGRNTGELFF. This chain links TRBV20-1 with TRBJ2-2; D possibly uses TRBD1 or TRBD2 (5 bases each). Germline V lookup: CDR1 DFQATT, CDR2 SNEGSKA (reference sequence). Trimming shortened V by 3 bases and J by 1 base, and 12 bases separated the two germline ends. The CDR3 has 15 amino acids.

This clonotype was seen many times. V usage is TRBV18 and J usage is TRBJ2-5, with D tentatively TRBD2 (5 bases). V lost 1 base to trimming and J lost 5 bases, with 11 bases between them. This CDR3 region has 14 residues. Germline V gene sequence: CDR1 KGHSH, CDR2 LQKENI. The CDR3, as DNA: TGTGCCAGCTCACCACGAGCCGGGGAGGAGACCCAGTACTTC. Amino acids: CASSPRAGEETQYF.

In nucleotides, the CDR3 is TGTGCCAGCAGTTTAGGGGTGCGGTACAACTCTGGAAACACCATATATTTT. This sequence encodes CASSLGVRYNSGNTIYF. The rearrangement links TRBV28 to TRBJ1-3; unclear D gene. Trimming removed 2 bases from V and 0 bases from J, with 14 bases in between. The CDR3 is 17 amino acids. Germline loops: CDR1 MDHEN, CDR2 SYDVKM.

This clonotype showed up many times. The chain employs TRBV10-3 and TRBJ1-1; D is ambiguous. Deletions cut 2 bases from V and 1 base from J, with 5 bases between. Germline V gives CDR1 ENHRY, CDR2 SYGVKD. The CDR3 sequence is 13 residues long. CDR3 amino acids: CAISEAQNTEAFF. The CDR3 DNA is TGTGCCATCAGTGAGGCCCAGAACACTGAAGCTTTCTTT.

This clonotype has a single count. One junction end does not reproduce the germline sequence, and a read error may be involved. The genes are TRBV6-8 and TRBJ2-5; D is possibly TRBD1 or TRBD2 (5 bases each). Germline loops: CDR1 MNHGY, CDR2 SAAAGT. The CDR3 is 11 amino acids. CDR3 in amino acids: CSTLFLGTQNF. The CDR3 DNA follows: TGTAGTACCCTTTTTCTGGGGACCCAGAACTTC.

Here the CDR3 reads CASSYDPETGISPLHF. CDR3 in DNA: TGTGCCAGCAGTTACGACCCTGAGACAGGGATCTCACCCCTCCACTTT. V is TRBV6-9 and J is TRBJ1-6; TRBD1 aligns across 7 bases. Germline assignment: CDR1 MNHGY and CDR2 SVAAGI. V was clipped by 3 bases and J by 10 bases; unmatched bases: 12. The CDR3 covers 16 residues.